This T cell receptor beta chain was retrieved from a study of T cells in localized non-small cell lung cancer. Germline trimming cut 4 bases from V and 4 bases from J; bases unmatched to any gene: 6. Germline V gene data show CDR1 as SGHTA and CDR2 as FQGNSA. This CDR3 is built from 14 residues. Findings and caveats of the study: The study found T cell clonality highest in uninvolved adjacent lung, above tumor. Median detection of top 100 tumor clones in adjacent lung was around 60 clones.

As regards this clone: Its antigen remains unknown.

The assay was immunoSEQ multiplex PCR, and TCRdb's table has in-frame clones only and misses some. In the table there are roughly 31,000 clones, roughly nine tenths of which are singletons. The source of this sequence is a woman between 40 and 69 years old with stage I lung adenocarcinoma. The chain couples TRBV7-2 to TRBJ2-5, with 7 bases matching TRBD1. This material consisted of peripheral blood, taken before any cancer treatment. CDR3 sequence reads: CASSSTGSSETQYF. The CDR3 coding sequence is TGTGCCAGCAGCTCGACAGGGTCTTCAGAGACCCAGTACTTC.